This T cell receptor beta chain was recovered during a study of graft-versus-host responses after intestinal transplantation. Whole-study context: After anti-thymocyte globulin induction, recipients took tacrolimus and steroids for roughly three years.

Germline lookup yields CDR1 MNHNS and CDR2 SASEGT. The CDR3 is made up of 14 amino acids. Trimming removed 1 base at V and 5 bases at J, with 12 bases between. Sequenced by immunoSEQ multiplex PCR; TCRdb stores in-frame clones only, minus some. The profile shows 25,000 to 30,000 clones, just over 90% of them singletons. The study's findings and limits: Early post-transplant falls in HvG clones accompanied the peak levels of circulating GvH clones.

As for this clone: Its antigen is unknown.

Sequencing used PBMCs, obtained 18 days after transplant. The source of this sequence is a human patient who received an intestinal transplant, so some T cells may come from the graft donor. The chain recombines TRBV6-1 with TRBJ2-7, with D possibly matching TRBD2 (6 bases). The CDR3 DNA follows: TGTGCCAGCAGTGAAGAGGAGGGGAGGAACGAGCAGTACTTC. This codes for CASSEEEGRNEQYF.